Shown below are 9 T cell receptor beta chains from a single sample sequenced in a study of blood T cell repertoires in COVID-19. Assay used: immunoSEQ multiplex PCR; TCRdb lists only in-frame clones, some missing. The sample contains approximately 73,000 clones, around 86% of which appear only once. Material: peripheral blood. The receptors were gathered from a woman aged 55-70 years with acute or convalescent COVID-19.

The rearrangement joins TRBV7-2 to TRBJ2-5, with TRBD2 as a possible D gene (5 bases). Per germline, CDR1 SGHTA and CDR2 FQGNSA. This CDR3 is built from 15 residues. Trimming shortened V by 4 bases and J by 4 bases, and 16 bases separated the two germline ends. The CDR3 DNA reads as TGTGCCAGCAGCTACGGGATAACACGTGGAGAGACCCAGTACTTC. It yields the protein CASSYGITRGETQYF.

This chain uses TRBV7-9 with TRBJ2-1; 7 nucleotides line up with TRBD2. This CDR3 region has 15 residues. The ends lost 3 bases at V and 3 bases at J; junction bases unmatched: 5. The germline V gene encodes CDR1 SEHNR and CDR2 FQNEAQ (reference sequence). The CDR3 is CASSFPSGYYNEQFF. CDR3 DNA sequence: TGTGCCAGCAGCTTCCCTAGCGGATACTACAATGAGCAGTTCTTC.

The V and J genes are TRBV12-5 and TRBJ2-7; 14 bases match TRBD2. CDR1 and CDR2 from the germline V gene are LGHNT and FRNRAP. V gave up 7 bases and J gave up 5 bases; unmatched junction bases: 10. The CDR3 is made up of 16 amino acids. Here the CDR3 reads CASVPPGLAGEDEQYF. Here the CDR3 DNA reads TGTGCTAGTGTACCCCCGGGACTAGCGGGAGAGGACGAGCAGTACTTC.

The genes are TRBV28 and TRBJ1-1; possible D gene TRBD1, 6 bases. Between the trimmed V and J ends, which lost 5 bases and 9 bases, there was a span of 19 bases. The CDR3 covers 14 residues. From germline, CDR1 is MDHEN and CDR2 SYDVKM. The CDR3: CASSLWATQGKAFF. In nucleotides, the CDR3 is TGTGCCAGCAGTCTCTGGGCCACCCAGGGGAAAGCTTTCTTT.

This chain connects TRBV27 to TRBJ1-2; perhaps TRBD1 as D (6 bases). This CDR3 spans 16 amino acids. Trimming removed 6 bases from V and 1 base from J, with 18 bases in between. Germline V gene data show CDR1 as MNHEY and CDR2 as SMNVEV (reference sequence). Here the CDR3 reads CASSRGGAQSNYGYTF. The CDR3 nucleotides are TGTGCCAGCAGCCGGGGGGGGGCCCAGAGTAACTATGGCTACACCTTC.

The rearrangement uses TRBV10-2 and TRBJ2-2; D not certain. Trimming took 7 bases from V and 2 from J, leaving 5 bases between them. Germline V lookup: CDR1 WSHSY, CDR2 SAAADI. The CDR3 length is 12 residues. The CDR3 sequence: CASNSNTGELFF. The CDR3 nucleotides read TGCGCCAGCAACAGTAACACCGGGGAGCTGTTTTTT.

This sequence joins TRBV19 and TRBJ2-2; tentatively, D is TRBD1 (5 bases). This CDR3 spans 14 amino acids. V was cut by 0 bases and J by 12 bases, with 14 bases left in between. Germline CDR1 reads LNHDA; CDR2 reads SQIVND (reference sequence). CDR3 nucleotide sequence: TGTGCCAGTAGTATAGATCTTGCCAGGGTAAAGCTGTTTTTT. This sequence encodes CASSIDLARVKLFF. Variable domain in full (rest from reference TRBV19 and TRBJ2-2): DGGITQSPKYLFRKEGQNVTLSCEQNLNHDAMYWYRQDPGQGLRLIYYSQIVNDFQKGDIAEGYSVSREKKESFPLTVTSAQKNPTAFYLCASSIDLARVKLFFGEGSRLTVL.

The rearrangement uses TRBV5-4 and TRBJ1-2; D possibly corresponds to TRBD1 (6 bases). CDR3 size: 14 residues. Deletions cut 4 bases from V and 1 base from J, with 11 bases between. CDR1 SGHNT and CDR2 YYREEE come from the germline V gene (reference sequence). The CDR3 region has the DNA TGTGCCAGCAGCACGGGACAACTTAACTATGGCTACACCTTC. Its protein product is CASSTGQLNYGYTF.

The genes are TRBV4-1 and TRBJ2-2; 7 bases line up with TRBD1. Losses at the gene ends were 1 base for V and 1 base for J; bases not matched to a gene: 3. CDR3 length: 16 amino acids. Germline assignment: CDR1 MGHRA and CDR2 YSYEKL. This CDR3 reads CASSQAQGENTGELFF. In DNA, the CDR3 is TGCGCCAGCAGCCAAGCCCAGGGGGAGAACACCGGGGAGCTGTTTTTT.